Shown below are 9 T cell receptor beta chains from a single sample sequenced in a study of blood T cells in healthy people across ages. A J-beta primer mix and a sample-barcoded 5' primer were used in a second PCR of roughly 6 to 12 cycles. MiXCR, applied by TCRdb to the 5' RACE reads, yields one record per CDR3 protein. The sample contains around 1,500,000 distinct CDR3 sequences, about 40% of which appear only once. Sequenced sample: blood. All receptors come from a woman between 18 and 30 years old in good health.

The sample holds a few counts of this clonotype. Written as DNA, the CDR3 is TGCAGTGCTAGAGGGACTAGCGGTGTTTACGAGCAGTACTTC. It translates to CSARGTSGVYEQYF. V is TRBV20-1 and J is TRBJ2-7, with TRBD2 identical over 10 bases. The CDR3 contains 14 residues. V was clipped by 1 base and J by 4 bases; unmatched bases: 4. The germline V gene encodes CDR1 DFQATT and CDR2 SNEGSKA (reference sequence).

V gene TRBV6-2 or TRBV6-3 combines with J gene TRBJ2-1; 7 bases map to TRBD2. CDR3 length: 13 residues. Germline V gene sequence: CDR1 MNHEY, CDR2 SVGEGT. The CDR3 loop reads CVSGGGNYNEQFF. The CDR3 DNA sequence: TGTGTTTCGGGGGGTGGGAACTACAATGAGCAGTTCTTC.

J is TRBJ1-5 and V is TRBV2, with D perhaps TRBD1 (6 bases). Per the germline V gene, CDR1 is SNHLY and CDR2 is FYNNEI. The CDR3 consists of 17 residues. Trimming cost V 2 bases and J 5 bases, with 19 bases left between them. The CDR3 nucleotides read TGTGCCAGCAGTGAATTTTCGGGGGGCAATGGCGATCAGCCCCAGCATTTT. This sequence encodes CASSEFSGGNGDQPQHF.

The rearrangement links TRBV4-2 to TRBJ2-1, with TRBD2 matching over 7 bases. Germline CDR1 and CDR2: LGHNA and YNFKEQ. The V segment lost 0 bases and the J segment 10 bases; nucleotides outside the gene matches: 12. The CDR3 runs 16 residues. The CDR3 DNA reads TGTGCCAGCAGCCAAGATTCCGGAAGCGGGGTAGGGGAGCAGTTCTTC. It codes for CASSQDSGSGVGEQFF.

The chain recombines TRBV30 with TRBJ2-7; D remains unclear. Germline V gives CDR1 GTSNPN, CDR2 SVGIG (reference sequence). The CDR3 runs 13 residues. V lost 3 bases and J 2 bases, leaving 11 bases between the germline ends. The CDR3 region is CAWRGDEAYEQYF. The CDR3 nucleotides read TGTGCCTGGAGGGGTGATGAGGCCTACGAGCAGTACTTC.

This clonotype was detected a few times. The V and J genes are TRBV7-2 and TRBJ2-1; D is tentatively TRBD1 or TRBD2 (6 bases each). This CDR3 spans 15 amino acids. V was clipped by 2 bases and J by 2 bases, with 10 bases between them. Germline V lookup: CDR1 SGHTA, CDR2 FQGNSA. CDR3 in DNA: TGTGCCAGCAGCTTAAGGGGGGTGGCCTACAATGAGCAGTTCTTC. This gives the protein CASSLRGVAYNEQFF.

This clonotype was picked up a small number of times. The V and J genes are TRBV20-1 and TRBJ1-2, with 12 bases fitting TRBD1. The CDR3 sequence is 16 residues long. V was pared by 3 bases and J by 2 bases, with 7 bases of the junction left unmatched. CDR1 is DFQATT and CDR2 is SNEGSKA in the germline V gene (reference sequence). The CDR3 nucleotides are TGCAGTGCTAGGGGGGGGGACAGGGGGCTAAACTATGGCTACACCTTC. This gives the protein CSARGGDRGLNYGYTF.

This clonotype was seen a few times. The chain carries TRBV7-2 and TRBJ1-2; D may be TRBD1 (5 bases). This CDR3 has 17 residues. Germline CDR1 SGHTA, CDR2 FQGNSA. V lost 6 bases, J lost 4 bases, and 24 bases lay in between. The chain's CDR3 is CASRGTQGQILAYGYTF. CDR3 in DNA: TGTGCCAGCAGAGGCACGCAGGGCCAGATCCTGGCCTATGGCTACACCTTC.

V is TRBV11-2 and J is TRBJ2-1, with D perhaps TRBD1 (5 bases). The CDR3 length is 11 residues. From germline, CDR1 is SGHAT and CDR2 FQNNGV. Trimming shortened V by 8 bases and J by 8 bases, and 10 bases separated the two germline ends. The CDR3 DNA follows: TGTGCCAGCGTGGGGCCGGATGAGCAGTTCTTC. It encodes CASVGPDEQFF.